The source of this TCR beta chain is a study of CD8+CD57+ T cells in acquired aplastic anemia. Using genomic DNA as the template, TCR beta VDJ and CDR3 profiling was carried out. One entry per CDR3 protein, called by TCRdb with MiXCR from the reads. The table includes 90,000 to 130,000 distinct CDR3 sequences, 50% to 65% detected once. J gave up 2 bases and V 6 bases, and 8 bases lay outside the gene matches. The CDR3 extends over 15 amino acids. Germline assignment: CDR1 SGHDN and CDR2 FVKESK. The table lists this clonotype with many counts. This clonotype was sampled from a human donor in good health, serving as a control. V gene TRBV14 combines with J gene TRBJ2-3, with 7 positions matching TRBD1. The sample was sorted CD4+, CD8+, or CD8+CD57+ T cells (not recorded which) from PBMCs. The DNA of the CDR3 is TGTGCCAGCAGTAAGCCGGGACAGCCCACAGATACGCAGTATTTT. Its protein is CASSKPGQPTDTQYF.